These T cell receptor beta chains were read from a single sample in a study of T cell clones after liver transplantation. This table comes from immunoSEQ multiplex PCR, and its TCRdb copy is limited to in-frame clones, with some not included. Found here are tens of thousands of clones, approximately 93% of them singletons; the top ten hold 20% to 25%. Here the sequenced sample was CD8+ T cells from blood, taken less than 27 months after liver transplant. These receptors were obtained from a human patient who received a liver transplant. Some T cells may be provided by the graft donor. CDR3s include the opening cysteine and the closing phenylalanine or tryptophan. Each record gives: clone size, J gene, D gene, V gene, CDR3 protein, CDR3 DNA. The D gene is left open where the match is weak. Clone size is shown for a subset of rows, as once, few, many or a class of expanded clone.

. | TRBJ2-1 | . | TRBV19 | CASSITSGDEQFF | TGTGCCAGTAGTATAACCTCGGGCGATGAGCAGTTCTTC
. | TRBJ2-7 | . | TRBV2 | CASRGRGVRSGPYEQYF | TGTGCCAGCAGGGGAAGGGGGGTGCGGAGTGGGCCCTACGAGCAGTACTTC
. | TRBJ1-1 | . | TRBV14 | CASSQEIVGVGRGAFF | TGTGCCAGCAGCCAAGAAATTGTAGGGGTAGGGCGGGGAGCTTTCTTT
. | TRBJ2-7 | TRBD1 | TRBV27 | CASSLLGTGSPYEQYF | TGTGCCAGCAGTTTATTGGGGACAGGGAGTCCCTACGAGCAGTACTTC
. | TRBJ2-7 | TRBD2 | TRBV7-2 | CASSPALTSGRGGEQYF | TGTGCCAGCAGCCCTGCCCTGACTAGCGGGAGAGGGGGGGAGCAGTACTTC
few | TRBJ2-1 | . | TRBV11-3 | CASSPPTDNEQFF | TGTGCCAGCAGCCCCCCGACCGACAATGAGCAGTTCTTC
once | TRBJ2-7 | . | TRBV11-2 | CASSAQGTYEQYF | TGTGCCAGCTCCGCCCAGGGAACCTACGAGCAGTACTTC
. | TRBJ2-1 | . | TRBV27 | CASSWGRTYNEQFF | TGTGCCAGCAGTTGGGGGAGGACCTACAATGAGCAGTTCTTC
. | TRBJ1-3 | TRBD1 | TRBV29-1 | CSVLLQGPNSENTIYF | TGCAGCGTCCTTCTACAGGGGCCAAACTCTGAAAACACCATATATTTT
. | TRBJ2-6 | . | TRBV6-1 | CASSLSGANVLTF | TGTGCCAGCAGCCTCTCTGGGGCCAACGTCCTGACTTTC
. | TRBJ1-4 | . | TRBV7-6 | CASSRPGGKLFF | TGTGCCAGCAGCCGCCCGGGGGGAAAACTGTTTTTT
. | TRBJ2-2 | TRBD2 | TRBV15 | CATSRGAWEGNTGELFF | TGTGCCACCAGCAGAGGGGCGTGGGAGGGTAACACCGGGGAGCTGTTTTTT
. | TRBJ1-1 | . | TRBV6-5 | CASSYGYRRPEAFF | TGTGCCAGCAGTTATGGGTATAGGCGTCCTGAAGCTTTCTTT
. | TRBJ2-7 | TRBD1 | TRBV7-9 | CASSHQGARFYEQYF | TGTGCCAGCAGCCACCAGGGGGCTCGTTTTTACGAGCAGTACTTC
. | TRBJ2-7 | TRBD2 | TRBV19 | CATSGRDYEQYF | TGTGCCACCTCCGGGAGGGACTACGAGCAGTACTTC
. | TRBJ2-2 | TRBD2 | TRBV2 | CASSFGLAENTGELFF | TGTGCCAGCAGTTTCGGACTAGCGGAGAACACCGGGGAGCTGTTTTTT
. | TRBJ2-1 | TRBD2 | TRBV9 | CASSVLAGGRDEQFF | TGTGCCAGCAGCGTCCTAGCGGGAGGGAGGGATGAGCAGTTCTTC
. | TRBJ2-2 | . | TRBV5-6 | CASSPSANTGELFF | TGTGCCAGCAGCCCGTCTGCCAATACCGGGGAGCTGTTTTTT
. | TRBJ2-7 | TRBD1 | TRBV18 | CASSPGQGRNYEQYF | TGTGCCAGCTCACCTGGACAGGGAAGGAACTACGAGCAGTACTTC
. | TRBJ2-2 | TRBD1 | TRBV29-1 | CSVLDRDRPTGELFF | TGCAGCGTACTGGACCGGGACAGACCCACCGGGGAGCTGTTTTTT
. | TRBJ1-1 | . | TRBV29-1 | CSVELLGTEAFF | TGCAGCGTTGAACTACTTGGGACGGAAGCTTTCTTT
once | TRBJ2-2 | TRBD2 | TRBV27 | CASSFAGDTGELFF | TGTGCCAGCAGTTTTGCGGGAGACACCGGGGAGCTGTTTTTT
. | TRBJ2-5 | . | TRBV9 | CASSGGGETQYF | TGTGCCAGCAGCGGGGGTGGGGAGACCCAGTACTTC
few | TRBJ1-1 | . | TRBV11-2 | CASSLVGNTEAFF | TGTGCCAGCAGCTTAGTAGGGAACACTGAAGCTTTCTTT
. | TRBJ2-4 | . | TRBV7-9 | CATAPPLAKNIQYF | TGTGCCACCGCCCCCCCATTAGCCAAAAACATTCAGTACTTC
. | TRBJ2-7 | . | TRBV10-3 | CAISEGAGIYEQYF | TGTGCCATCAGTGAAGGGGCAGGGATCTACGAGCAGTACTTC
. | TRBJ2-1 | TRBD2 | TRBV5-1 | CASSPWTSGRAYNEQFF | TGCGCCAGCAGCCCGTGGACTAGCGGGAGGGCCTACAATGAGCAGTTCTTC
. | TRBJ2-7 | . | TRBV9 | CASSVGGHATYEQYF | TGTGCCAGCAGCGTAGGGGGACACGCTACCTACGAGCAGTACTTC
once | TRBJ1-2 | TRBD1 | TRBV7-9 | CASSSGQLNGYTF | TGTGCCAGCAGCTCGGGACAGTTGAATGGCTACACCTTC
. | TRBJ2-3 | TRBD1 | TRBV5-5 | CASSKTTGFGTDTQYF | TGTGCCAGCAGCAAAACGACAGGGTTCGGCACAGATACGCAGTATTTT
. | TRBJ1-5 | TRBD1 | TRBV9 | CASSTTGASNQPQHF | TGTGCCAGCAGCACGACAGGGGCAAGCAATCAGCCCCAGCATTTT
. | TRBJ2-7 | TRBD2 | TRBV13 | CASSSGLVSYEQYF | TGTGCCAGCAGCTCGGGACTAGTTTCTTACGAGCAGTACTTC
. | TRBJ1-1 | TRBD1 | TRBV14 | CASSQRPGQINTEAFF | TGTGCCAGCAGCCAGAGGCCGGGACAGATAAACACTGAAGCTTTCTTT
. | TRBJ2-5 | . | TRBV5-6 | CASSLGAGGETQYF | TGTGCCAGCAGCTTGGGGGCAGGAGGAGAGACCCAGTACTTC
. | TRBJ2-1 | TRBD2 | TRBV11-3 | CASSYGTSRFF | TGTGCCAGCAGCTACGGGACTAGCCGGTTCTTC
. | TRBJ1-4 | . | TRBV19 | CASSMTAATNEKLFF | TGTGCCAGTAGTATGACGGCGGCAACTAATGAAAAACTGTTTTTT
. | TRBJ2-3 | TRBD1 | TRBV2 | CASSGDREADTQYF | TGTGCCAGCAGTGGGGACAGGGAGGCAGATACGCAGTATTTT
. | TRBJ2-1 | . | TRBV6-5 | CASSSDLASLNEQFF | TGTGCCAGCAGTTCGGACCTAGCGAGCCTAAATGAGCAGTTCTTC
. | TRBJ2-7 | . | TRBV28 | CASNWGSRSYEQYF | TGTGCCAGCAACTGGGGCAGCCGCTCCTACGAGCAGTACTTC
few | TRBJ2-7 | . | TRBV27 | CASSDGGNYEQYF | TGTGCCAGCAGTGACGGAGGGAATTACGAGCAGTACTTC
. | TRBJ2-7 | TRBD1 | TRBV6-5 | CASSSDGQGYEQYF | TGTGCCAGCAGTTCCGACGGACAGGGCTACGAGCAGTACTTC
. | TRBJ1-5 | . | TRBV6-6 | CASSLPGGGDQPQHF | TGTGCCAGCAGCCTGCCGGGAGGTGGGGATCAGCCCCAGCATTTT
once | TRBJ1-3 | TRBD1 | TRBV7-9 | CASSSGTDSGNTIYF | TGTGCCAGCAGCTCGGGGACAGACTCTGGAAACACCATATATTTT
. | TRBJ2-1 | TRBD2 | TRBV7-9 | CASSPRTSAYNEQFF | TGTGCCAGCAGCCCGAGGACTAGCGCCTACAATGAGCAGTTCTTC
. | TRBJ2-1 | . | TRBV30 | CAWSSPRENNEQFF | TGTGCCTGGAGTTCTCCTCGGGAGAACAATGAGCAGTTCTTC
. | TRBJ1-1 | . | TRBV7-9 | CASSKLMYDTEAFF | TGTGCCAGCAGTAAATTAATGTATGACACTGAAGCTTTCTTT
. | TRBJ2-3 | . | TRBV9 | CASNLAPNSGTDTQYF | TGTGCCAGCAACCTAGCCCCAAACTCGGGCACAGATACGCAGTATTTT
few | TRBJ2-5 | TRBD2 | TRBV11-3 | CASSHPLAGVGETQYF | TGTGCCAGCAGCCATCCACTAGCGGGAGTCGGAGAGACCCAGTACTTC
. | TRBJ2-3 | TRBD1 | TRBV7-7 | CASSHRDSGTDTQYF | TGTGCCAGCAGCCACCGGGACAGCGGCACAGATACGCAGTATTTT
. | TRBJ1-5 | . | TRBV11-2 | CASSLGFGDQPQHF | TGTGCCAGCAGCTTGGGATTCGGAGATCAGCCCCAGCATTTT
. | TRBJ2-3 | TRBD2 | TRBV9 | CASSIRTSGRADTQYF | TGTGCCAGCAGCATCCGGACTAGCGGGAGGGCAGATACGCAGTATTTT
. | TRBJ1-1 | . | TRBV10-3 | CAISQGRDTEAFF | TGTGCCATCAGCCAAGGACGGGACACTGAAGCTTTCTTT
. | TRBJ2-2 | . | TRBV2 | CASCPKKIGELFF | TGTGCCAGCTGCCCTAAGAAGATTGGGGAGCTGTTTTTT
few | TRBJ2-7 | . | TRBV9 | CASNPQPQASEQYF | TGTGCCAGCAACCCCCAACCCCAGGCCTCCGAGCAGTACTTC